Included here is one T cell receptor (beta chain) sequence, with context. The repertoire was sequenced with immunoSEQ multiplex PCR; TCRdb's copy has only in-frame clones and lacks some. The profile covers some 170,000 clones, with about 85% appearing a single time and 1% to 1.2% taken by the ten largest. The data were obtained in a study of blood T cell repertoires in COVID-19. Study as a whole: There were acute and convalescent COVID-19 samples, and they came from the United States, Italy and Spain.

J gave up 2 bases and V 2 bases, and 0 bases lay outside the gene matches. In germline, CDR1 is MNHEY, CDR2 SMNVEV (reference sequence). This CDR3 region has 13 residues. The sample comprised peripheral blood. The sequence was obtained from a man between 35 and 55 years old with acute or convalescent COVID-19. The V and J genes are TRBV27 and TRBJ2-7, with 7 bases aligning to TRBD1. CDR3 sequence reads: CASSLQGAYEQYF. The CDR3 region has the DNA TGTGCCAGCAGTTTACAGGGGGCCTACGAGCAGTACTTC.